The sample holds many counts of the clone carrying this T cell receptor (beta chain). Its antigen remains unknown. The CDR3 consists of 17 residues. Germline assignment: CDR1 LGHNA and CDR2 YSLEER. TCRdb itself ran the PCR reads through MiXCR, one entry per CDR3 protein. The top ten clones hold 23% of a sample with around 34,000 distinct CDR3 sequences, 40% to 65% of them seen once. Time point indicated: after preoperative PTX-NDP chemotherapy. The data derive from a study of esophageal squamous cell carcinoma under preoperative chemotherapy. Study-level findings and limits: After chemotherapy, TCR diversity rose significantly in peripheral T cells but not in tumor-infiltrating lymphocytes. Clonal contraction, more than amplification, hit abundant clones after paclitaxel-nedaplatin.

Sampling was conducted from a patient given preoperative chemotherapy. The genes are TRBV4-3 and TRBJ2-7; weak D call: TRBD2 (6 bases). The end of the DNA aligns better with TRBJ2-5, so the J call may be wrong. The clonotype was recovered from a human donor with esophageal squamous cell carcinoma. The donor label of this sample is uncertain. The CDR3 protein is CASSQGGGWRKGETQYF. The CDR3 DNA is TGCGCCAGCAGCCAAGGAGGAGGGTGGCGGAAGGGGGAGACCCAGTACTTC.